Presented here are 4 T cell receptor beta chains from one specimen sequenced in a study of shared clonotypes between healthy human individuals. Data came from immunoSEQ multiplex PCR; TCRdb stores just in-frame clones and leaves some out. This sample has approximately 720,000 clones, with about three quarters found just once. Sequences were obtained from memory CD4+ T cells sorted from blood. Subset given: CD45RA-negative fraction. Source of these receptors: a woman aged 25 to 39 in good health.

The chain is built from TRBV4-2 and TRBJ1-5; a possible D gene is TRBD1 (5 bases). The V end was cut by 5 bases, the J end by 1 base, with 18 bases between. Germline CDR1 and CDR2: LGHNA and YNFKEQ. The CDR3 is 17 residues long. DNA of the CDR3: TGTGCCAGCAGCTCTTCCTCGGGACTCGCAAGCAATCAGCCCCAGCATTTT. Amino acids: CASSSSSGLASNQPQHF.

V usage is TRBV5-1 and J usage is TRBJ2-3; TRBD2 matches at 14 bases. The V segment lost 4 bases and the J segment 4 bases; nucleotides outside the gene matches: 20. The CDR3 is made up of 21 amino acids. CDR1 and CDR2 from the germline V gene are SGHRS and YFSETQ. The CDR3 DNA reads as TGCGCCAGCAGCCCCAAGGGACTAGCGGGAGCACGGGGCGGACGGTCAGATACGCAGTATTTT. It is translated as CASSPKGLAGARGGRSDTQYF.

The V call is TRBV7-9, the J call TRBJ1-1; weak D call: TRBD1 (5 bases). Deletions cut 3 bases from V and 3 bases from J, with 8 bases between. The CDR3 is 13 residues long. The germline V gene has CDR1 SEHNR and CDR2 FQNEAQ (reference sequence). CDR3 loop: CASSFPGDTEAFF. CDR3 nucleotide sequence: TGTGCCAGCAGCTTTCCGGGGGACACTGAAGCTTTCTTT.

The chain uses TRBV27 and TRBJ2-7; 9 bases fit TRBD2. Trimming at V came to 2 bases and at J to 9 bases, leaving 8 bases not matched to a gene. CDR3 size: 14 residues. Looked up from germline, CDR1 is MNHEY and CDR2 is SMNVEV (reference sequence). CDR3 coding DNA: TGTGCCAGCAGTTTAAAGGGACTAGCTCCCGCGCAGTACTTC. Residues: CASSLKGLAPAQYF.